These 14 T cell receptor beta chains were all obtained from the same sample, sequenced in a study of CD8 T cells in ankylosing spondylitis. The study's findings and limits: A TCR beta motif of under ten highly homologous variants seemed to mark ankylosing spondylitis blood.

Their antigen targets remain unknown. TCRdb used MiXCR to reprocess the 5' RACE reads, holding one entry per CDR3 protein. The table lists a few hundred thousand distinct CDR3 sequences, about 22% of them singletons. The sequencing sample was made of blood, either unsorted or a sorted T cell fraction (not recorded which). The receptors originated from a male donor with ankylosing spondylitis.

This clonotype was detected only a few times. The CDR3 region is CASSLEAGGPFEELFF. Here the CDR3 DNA reads TGCGCCAGCAGCTTGGAAGCGGGAGGGCCGTTTGAGGAGCTGTTTTTT. V gene TRBV5-1 combines with J gene TRBJ2-2; 10 bases align to TRBD2. The ends lost 0 bases at V and 10 bases at J; junction bases unmatched: 9. The CDR3 sequence is 16 residues long. Germline-derived CDR1 and CDR2 are SGHRS and YFSETQ. The full variable domain, its missing parts supplied by reference TRBV5-1 and TRBJ2-2, is KAGVTQTPRYLIKTRGQQVTLSCSPISGHRSVSWYQQTPGQGLQFLFEYFSETQRNKGNFPGRFSGRQFSNSRSEMNVSTLELGDSALYLCASSLEAGGPFEELFFGEGSRLTVL.

This chain uses TRBV30 with TRBJ2-7; TRBD2 matches at 7 bases. The CDR3 is 14 residues long. CDR1 and CDR2 from the germline V gene are GTSNPN and SVGIG (reference sequence). With 1 base clipped from V and 0 bases from J, the junction kept 3 bases outside the gene matches. CDR3 nucleotides: TGTGCCTGGAGTGGGGGCGGGAGCTCCTACGAGCAGTACTTC. It translates to CAWSGGGSSYEQYF.

This clonotype was observed a handful of times. This sequence joins TRBV20-1 and TRBJ2-3; D is undetermined. With 6 bases removed from V and 4 bases from J, the gap between germline ends came to 11 bases. Germline V gives CDR1 DFQATT, CDR2 SNEGSKA (reference sequence). The CDR3 covers 12 residues. The CDR3 loop is CSATGVADTQYF. The DNA of the CDR3 is TGCAGTGCCACTGGGGTCGCAGATACGCAGTATTTT.

The chain carries TRBV30 and TRBJ2-7; D is possibly TRBD1 (6 bases). Trimming removed 2 bases at V and 0 bases at J, with 11 bases between. In germline, CDR1 is GTSNPN, CDR2 SVGIG (reference sequence). The CDR3 runs to 14 residues. The CDR3 DNA is TGTGCCTGGAGTCCAGACAGGTTCTCCTACGAGCAGTACTTC. Translating gives CAWSPDRFSYEQYF.

The rearrangement joins TRBV20-1 to TRBJ1-1; TRBD1 might be the D (6 bases). V lost 0 bases, J lost 0 bases, and 11 bases lay in between. The CDR3 contains 15 residues. Germline V gene data show CDR1 as DFQATT and CDR2 as SNEGSKA (reference sequence). CDR3 in DNA: TGCAGTGCTAGAGATCCGGGACAACTGAACACTGAAGCTTTCTTT. Residues: CSARDPGQLNTEAFF.

This clonotype has a single count. This rearrangement joins TRBV5-1 to TRBJ2-3; unclear D gene. The CDR3 totals 16 residues. V lost 1 base and J lost 4, with 16 bases in between. Germline CDR1 reads SGHRS; CDR2 reads YFSETQ. The CDR3 protein is CASSLYVQSSADTQYF. DNA for the CDR3: TGCGCCAGCAGCTTGTACGTGCAATCGTCAGCAGATACGCAGTATTTT.

This chain connects TRBV4-2 to TRBJ1-1; 12 bases fit TRBD1. The V gene's germline CDR1 is LGHNA and CDR2 YNFKEQ. Germline trimming cut 0 bases from V and 4 bases from J; bases unmatched to any gene: 6. The CDR3 runs to 17 residues. CDR3 in amino acids: CASSQDLGDRGPTEAFF. For the CDR3, the DNA is TGTGCCAGCAGCCAAGATCTAGGGGACAGGGGGCCCACTGAAGCTTTCTTT.

This chain joins TRBV7-3 and TRBJ1-2; 11 bases fit TRBD1. CDR3 length: 15 residues. Germline CDR1 is SGHTA and CDR2 is FQGTGA. Trimming removed 2 bases from V and 4 bases from J; junction bases left unmatched: 3. CDR3 nucleotides: TGTGCCAGCAGCTTACGGACAGGGGGCCGCTATGGCTACACCTTC. This gives the protein CASSLRTGGRYGYTF.

The chain is built from TRBV19 and TRBJ2-1; TRBD1 matches 7 bases. This CDR3 spans 14 amino acids. Germline V gene sequence: CDR1 LNHDA, CDR2 SQIVND (reference sequence). The trim removed 3 bases at V and 6 bases at J, leaving 5 bases unmatched. As DNA, the CDR3 is TGTGCCAGTAGTATTCGGACAGGAGGCAATGAGCAGTTCTTC. Translating it yields CASSIRTGGNEQFF.

This clonotype was counted between two and nine times. In nucleotides, the CDR3 is TGTGCCAGCAGTGATTGGGGGACAGGGGGCTACAATGAGCAGTTCTTC. Its translation is CASSDWGTGGYNEQFF. V and J are TRBV6-4 and TRBJ2-1, with 11 nucleotides matching TRBD1. Unmatched junction bases numbered 4, after V lost 3 bases and J lost 3 bases. This CDR3 comprises 16 residues. CDR1 is MRHNA, CDR2 SNTAGT, per germline.

This sequence joins TRBV3-1 and TRBJ1-2; D not certain. V was shortened by 1 base and J by 6 bases, with 9 bases between the two germline ends. CDR1 and CDR2 (germline): LGHDT, YNNKEL (reference sequence). This CDR3 region has 13 residues. In DNA form, the CDR3 reads TGTGCCAGCAGCCAAGGCCAGGAGAATGGCTACACCTTC. It codes for CASSQGQENGYTF.

The chain carries TRBV5-1 and TRBJ2-1; 13 bases align to TRBD2. The CDR3 covers 16 residues. Germline trimming cut 2 bases from V and 9 bases from J; bases unmatched to any gene: 8. Germline V lookup: CDR1 SGHRS, CDR2 YFSETQ. In DNA form, the CDR3 reads TGCGCCAGCAGCTTCGCCGGGACTAGCGGGAAGCTTGAGCAGTTCTTC. This gives the protein CASSFAGTSGKLEQFF.

This clonotype occurred a few times. V gene TRBV3-1 combines with J gene TRBJ2-5; TRBD2 matches at 15 bases. CDR1 is LGHDT, CDR2 YNNKEL, per germline (reference sequence). The CDR3 runs to 18 residues. J gave up 5 bases and V 1 base, and 8 bases lay outside the gene matches. In DNA, the CDR3 is TGTGCCAGCAGCCAAGTCCCCGCTGGACTAGCGGGAGGGGAGACCCAGTACTTC. This gives the protein CASSQVPAGLAGGETQYF.

The gene calls are TRBV6-1 and TRBJ2-1; 11 positions match TRBD2. V shed 7 bases and J 3 bases; nucleotides not matched to a gene: 5. CDR3 length: 15 residues. CDR1 is MNHNS and CDR2 is SASEGT in the germline V gene. CDR3 DNA sequence: TGTGCCAGCATACCGGGACTAGCGGTCTACAATGAGCAGTTCTTC. It specifies CASIPGLAVYNEQFF.